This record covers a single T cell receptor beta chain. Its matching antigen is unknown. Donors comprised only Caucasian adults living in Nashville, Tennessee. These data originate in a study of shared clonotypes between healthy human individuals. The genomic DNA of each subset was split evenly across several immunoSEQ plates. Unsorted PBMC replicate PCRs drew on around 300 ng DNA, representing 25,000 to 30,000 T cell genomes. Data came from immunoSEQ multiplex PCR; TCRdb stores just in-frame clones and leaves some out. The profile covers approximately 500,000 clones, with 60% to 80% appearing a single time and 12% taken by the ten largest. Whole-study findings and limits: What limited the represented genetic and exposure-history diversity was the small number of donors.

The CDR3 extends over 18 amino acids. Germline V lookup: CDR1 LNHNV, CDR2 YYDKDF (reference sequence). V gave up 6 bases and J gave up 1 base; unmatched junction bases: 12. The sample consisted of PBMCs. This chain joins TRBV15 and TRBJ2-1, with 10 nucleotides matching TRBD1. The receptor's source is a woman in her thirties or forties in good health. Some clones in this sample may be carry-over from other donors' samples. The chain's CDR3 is CATRTTGGAGRSYNEQFF. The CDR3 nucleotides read TGTGCCACCAGAACGACAGGGGGCGCAGGGCGATCCTACAATGAGCAGTTCTTC. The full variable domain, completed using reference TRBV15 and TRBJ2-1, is DAMVIQNPRYQVTQFGKPVTLSCSQTLNHNVMYWYQQKSSQAPKLLFHYYDKDFNNEADTPDNFQSRRPNTSFCFLDIRSPGLGDTAMYLCATRTTGGAGRSYNEQFFGPGTRLTVL.